This passage covers 10 T cell receptor beta chains from one sample sequenced in a study of blood T cell repertoires in COVID-19. Sequenced by immunoSEQ multiplex PCR; TCRdb stores in-frame clones only, minus some. The repertoire holds fewer than 350,000 clones, with more than 70% as singletons. Source material: peripheral blood. Receptors originate from a woman aged 25 to 45 with COVID-19, enrolled during active disease.

This chain joins TRBV2 and TRBJ2-2; possibly TRBD2 for D (6 bases). Trimming left V 5 bases short and J 1 base short, with 11 bases between. The CDR3 has 15 amino acids. Germline CDR1 is SNHLY and CDR2 is FYNNEI. The DNA of the CDR3 is TGTGCCAGCAGTCAACGGAGGGAGAACACCGGGGAGCTGTTTTTT. Its translation: CASSQRRENTGELFF.

The chain has TRBV10-3 and TRBJ2-1; 15 bases are a match to TRBD2. From germline, CDR1 is ENHRY and CDR2 SYGVKD. After removal of 4 bases from V and 8 bases from J, the junction contained 0 bases not matched to a gene. The CDR3 loop spans 14 amino acids. In nucleotides, the CDR3 is TGTGCCATCAGTGGGACTAGCGGGGGGGATGAGCAGTTCTTC. Translated: CAISGTSGGDEQFF.

This clone was counted once. CDR3 sequence reads: CASSRRTGDYGYTF. The DNA for the CDR3 is TGCGCCAGCAGCCGGAGGACTGGTGACTATGGCTACACCTTC. This rearrangement joins TRBV4-1 to TRBJ1-2; D is ambiguous. Trimming cost V 4 bases and J 3 bases, with 12 bases left between them. This CDR3 is 14 amino acids long. Per the germline V gene, CDR1 is MGHRA and CDR2 is YSYEKL.

The chain links TRBV7-9 to TRBJ1-2, with 8 bases that match TRBD1. Germline CDR1 reads SEHNR; CDR2 reads FQNEAQ (reference sequence). The CDR3 runs 14 residues. The V and J ends lost 5 bases and 7 bases, in that order; junction bases with no gene match: 9. CDR3 DNA: TGTGCCAGCAGCCCGGGACAGGCTAATGGTGGCTACACCTTC. Protein product: CASSPGQANGGYTF.

The rearrangement links TRBV10-3 to TRBJ2-1; D might be TRBD2 (5 bases). V dropped 4 bases and J dropped 8 bases, with 6 bases sitting between them. The CDR3 has 11 amino acids. Germline V gene sequence: CDR1 ENHRY, CDR2 SYGVKD. For the CDR3, the DNA is TGTGCCATCAGTGCCGGGGATGAGCAGTTCTTC. Amino acid sequence: CAISAGDEQFF.

The chain combines TRBV19 with TRBJ1-5; D might be TRBD1 (6 bases). V gave up 3 bases and J gave up 6 bases, with 9 bases separating them. Germline V CDR1 and CDR2: LNHDA, SQIVND (reference sequence). There are 13 residues in the CDR3. CDR3 sequence (DNA): TGTGCCAGTAGTATGGCAGGGGTTCAGCCCCAGCATTTT. This sequence encodes CASSMAGVQPQHF.

This clone was seen only a few times. The chain is built from TRBV27 and TRBJ1-3, with TRBD1 matching over 9 bases. Germline CDR1 and CDR2: MNHEY and SMNVEV (reference sequence). The CDR3 covers 17 residues. The V segment lost 5 bases and the J segment 4 bases; nucleotides outside the gene matches: 12. In DNA form, the CDR3 reads TGTGCCAGCAGTAAACAGGGGGCGAATGGACTGGGAAACACCATATATTTT. The encoded protein is CASSKQGANGLGNTIYF.

The chain uses TRBV11-2 and TRBJ1-3; 7 bases align to TRBD1. The CDR3 length is 14 residues. Germline assignment: CDR1 SGHAT and CDR2 FQNNGV. The J segment lost 4 bases and the V segment lost 4 bases, leaving 4 bases of the junction unmatched. The DNA of the CDR3 is TGTGCCAGCAGCTCGACAGGGATCGGAAACACCATATATTTT. Its translation: CASSSTGIGNTIYF.

The rearrangement links TRBV7-2 to TRBJ1-3; possibly TRBD1 for D (5 bases). The germline V gene encodes CDR1 SGHTA and CDR2 FQGNSA. The CDR3 has 15 amino acids. The germline V and J ends were trimmed by 5 bases and 2 bases, with 13 bases remaining between them. CDR3 DNA sequence: TGTGCCAGCAGCCGGGGGAAAAGGGCTGGAAACACCATATATTTT. It yields the protein CASSRGKRAGNTIYF.

This chain connects TRBV6-2 or TRBV6-3 to TRBJ1-1, with D possibly being TRBD1 (5 bases). Trimming cost V 4 bases and J 0 bases, with 12 bases left between them. This CDR3 is built from 15 residues. CDR1 and CDR2 (germline): MNHEY, SVGEGT. CDR3 DNA: TGTGCCAGCAGTTTCCAGGGCGGAATGAACACTGAAGCTTTCTTT. This gives the protein CASSFQGGMNTEAFF.